This T cell receptor beta chain derives from a study of T cell repertoires in cytomegalovirus infection. On the study more broadly: Public TCR beta signature analysis indicated the presence of both CMV infection and matching HLA type.

This clonotype was observed at least ten times. MiXCR was run by TCRdb on the reads, yielding one entry per CDR3 protein. Seen here are around 260,000 distinct CDR3 sequences, approximately 9.2% observed once, and the top ten hold about 16%. Germline V lookup: CDR1 SGHTA, CDR2 FQGNSA. V was shortened by 2 bases and J by 2 bases, with 4 bases between the two germline ends. The CDR3 contains 14 residues. The clonotype comes from a human donor in good health (CMV status not recorded). Some clones in this sample may be carry-over from other donors' samples. The chain is built from TRBV7-2 and TRBJ2-6; D remains ambiguous. Sequenced sample: PBMCs. The CDR3 coding sequence is TGTGCCAGCAGCTTATCGACTGGGGCCAACGTCCTGACTTTC. Its protein product is CASSLSTGANVLTF.